Detailed here is one T cell receptor beta chain. This clone's antigen is unknown. Base-call qualities are not available, and no considerably larger clone is one nucleotide away. The sample comes from a study of blood T cell repertoires in COVID-19 (dated by TCRdb to the early 2020s). For the wider study: Collaborator samples came from the United States, Italy and Spain and covered acute and convalescent phases of COVID-19. Samples were obtained from the ongoing ImmuneRACE study (first 160 participants) and from over a thousand subjects provided by 6 global collaborators. A de-identified subject ID, COVID-19 status, age in years and sex were almost always included in the sample metadata. HLA class I and class II types, where available, came from metadata supplied by the sample provider rather than from assay-based typing. The repertoires were released in a freely available public database intended as a resource for research on the immune response to SARS-CoV-2. Deeply sampled blood TCRbeta repertoires from subjects exposed to, actively infected with, or recovered from COVID-19 were included in the dataset. The prospective study material was composed of cDNA or gDNA derived from T cells, B-cell-depleted T cells, or PBMCs.

TCRbeta CDR3 regions were amplified from genomic DNA by means of the immunoSEQ Assay, a bias-controlled multiplex PCR. On the study's bioinformatics: The number of nucleated cells in each sample was estimated by amplification of reference gene primers within the assay. To quantify the absolute abundance of each unique TCRbeta CDR3 rearrangement, sequence reads were collapsed and filtered. Productive Simpson clonality was computed per sample as the square root of Simpson's diversity index over productive rearrangements. In its TCRdb copy, this immuneACCESS table keeps in-frame sequences only and misses some clones. Where compared with another copy, unresolved V genes explain less than half of these, and the others have no known cause. Clone size and the V and J calls come from that table; the DNA yielded D and trimming. Present in this sample are 110,000 to 150,000 clones, around 86% of which were seen just once. Approximately 11% of the sample belongs to the ten largest clones.

On the study overall, not on this receptor specifically: Clinical and demographic metadata were provided uncurated, with the amount varying by source and participant.

In the prospective study, participants were about 18 to 90 years old, resided in about two dozen geographic areas of the United States, and were enrolled through a virtual design. In the prospective study, cohorts were assigned on the basis of participant-reported clinical history obtained from a screening survey and a study questionnaire. Recovered participants in ImmuneRACE Cohort 3 were defined by two consecutive negative NP/OP PCR tests, clearance by a healthcare professional, or resolution of symptoms. Mobile phlebotomists in the prospective study collected whole blood, serum and a nasopharyngeal or oropharyngeal swab from every participant. Over a roughly 2-month period, participants in the prospective study had the option of providing additional blood draws and questionnaires. Before DNA extraction, prospective study blood samples were shipped either frozen or at room temperature. CDR1 is given as MNHNS and CDR2 as SASEGT, both from the germline V gene. The cysteine opens and the phenylalanine closes a CDR3 of 13 amino acids. The retained sequence is limited to the CDR3, 39 bases, with the frame set at the first base. V is reduced by 0 bases and J by 5 bases, leaving a spacing of 7 bases between them.

Sequencing used PBMCs or T cells enriched from blood (not recorded which). The receptor comes from a man between 60 and 75 years old who had recovered from COVID-19. The chain couples TRBV6-1 to TRBJ1-2; a confident D gene designation cannot be given. The DNA sequence is as follows: TGTGCCAGCAGTGAAGCGGGAGGGTATGGCTACACCTTC. Translated, it reads CASSEAGGYGYTF.